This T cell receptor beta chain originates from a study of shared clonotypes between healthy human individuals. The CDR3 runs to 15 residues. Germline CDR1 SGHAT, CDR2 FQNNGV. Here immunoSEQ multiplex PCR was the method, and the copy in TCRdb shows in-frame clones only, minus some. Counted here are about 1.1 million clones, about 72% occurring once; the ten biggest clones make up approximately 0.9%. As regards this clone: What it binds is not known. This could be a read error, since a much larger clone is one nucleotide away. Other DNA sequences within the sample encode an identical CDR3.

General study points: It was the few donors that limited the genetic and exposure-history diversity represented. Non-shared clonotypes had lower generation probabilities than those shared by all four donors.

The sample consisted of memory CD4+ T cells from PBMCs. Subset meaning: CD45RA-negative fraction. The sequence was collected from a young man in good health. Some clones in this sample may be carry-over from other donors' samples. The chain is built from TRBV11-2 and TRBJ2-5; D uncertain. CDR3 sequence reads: CASSSSGAPQETQYF. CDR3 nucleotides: TGCGCCAGCAGCTCCTCCGGTGCACCCCAAGAGACCCAGTACTTC.